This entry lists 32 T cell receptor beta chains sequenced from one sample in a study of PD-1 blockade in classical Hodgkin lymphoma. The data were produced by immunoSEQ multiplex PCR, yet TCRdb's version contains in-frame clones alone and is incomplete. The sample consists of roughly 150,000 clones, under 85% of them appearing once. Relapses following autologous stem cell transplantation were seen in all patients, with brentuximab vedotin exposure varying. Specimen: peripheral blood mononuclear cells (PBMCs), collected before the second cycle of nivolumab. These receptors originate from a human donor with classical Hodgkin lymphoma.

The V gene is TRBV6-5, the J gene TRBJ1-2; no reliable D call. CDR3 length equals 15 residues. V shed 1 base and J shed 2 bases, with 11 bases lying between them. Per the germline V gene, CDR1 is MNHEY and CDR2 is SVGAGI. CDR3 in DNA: TGTGCCAGCAGTTACTTTCGAGACGGGAACTATGGCTACACCTTC. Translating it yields CASSYFRDGNYGYTF.

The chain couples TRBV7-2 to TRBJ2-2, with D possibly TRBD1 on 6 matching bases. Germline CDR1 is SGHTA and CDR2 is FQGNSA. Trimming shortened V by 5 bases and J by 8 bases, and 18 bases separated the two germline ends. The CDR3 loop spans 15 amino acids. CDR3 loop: CASSNTPQGRGELFF. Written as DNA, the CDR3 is TGTGCCAGCAGCAACACCCCCCAGGGGCGGGGGGAGCTGTTTTTT.

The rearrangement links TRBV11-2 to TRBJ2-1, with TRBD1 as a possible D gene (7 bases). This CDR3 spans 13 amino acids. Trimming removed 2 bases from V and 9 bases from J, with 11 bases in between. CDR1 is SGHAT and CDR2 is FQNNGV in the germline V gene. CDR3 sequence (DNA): TGTGCCAGCAGCTTACAGGGGGAGGTTGAGCAGTTCTTC. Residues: CASSLQGEVEQFF. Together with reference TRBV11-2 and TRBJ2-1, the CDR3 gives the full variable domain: EAGVAQSPRYKIIEKRQSVAFWCNPISGHATLYWYQQILGQGPKLLIQFQNNGVVDDSQLPKDRFSAERLKGVDSTLKIQPAKLEDSAVYLCASSLQGEVEQFFGPGTRLTVL.

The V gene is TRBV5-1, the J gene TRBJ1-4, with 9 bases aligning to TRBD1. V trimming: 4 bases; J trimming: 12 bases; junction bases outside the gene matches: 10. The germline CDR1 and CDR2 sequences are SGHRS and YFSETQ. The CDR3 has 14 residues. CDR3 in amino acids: CASSRNRGLQELFF. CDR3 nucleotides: TGCGCCAGCAGCCGGAACAGGGGGCTCCAGGAACTGTTTTTT.

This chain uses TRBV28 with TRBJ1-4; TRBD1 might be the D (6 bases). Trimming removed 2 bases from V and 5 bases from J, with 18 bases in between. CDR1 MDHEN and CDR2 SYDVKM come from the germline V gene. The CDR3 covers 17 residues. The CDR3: CASSLRPWTAENEKLFF. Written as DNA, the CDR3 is TGTGCCAGCAGTTTACGGCCTTGGACAGCCGAAAATGAAAAACTGTTTTTT.

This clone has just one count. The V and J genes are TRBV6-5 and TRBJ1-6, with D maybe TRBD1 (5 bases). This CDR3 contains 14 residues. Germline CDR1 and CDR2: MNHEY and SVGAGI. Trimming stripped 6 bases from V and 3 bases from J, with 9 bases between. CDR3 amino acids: CASRQGFYNSPLHF. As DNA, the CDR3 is TGTGCCAGCAGGCAGGGTTTCTATAATTCACCCCTCCACTTT.

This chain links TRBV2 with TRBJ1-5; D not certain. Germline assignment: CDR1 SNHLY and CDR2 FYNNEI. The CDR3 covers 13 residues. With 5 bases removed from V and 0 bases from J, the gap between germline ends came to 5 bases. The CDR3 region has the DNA TGTGCCAGCAGTATCGATAGCAATCAGCCCCAGCATTTT. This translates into CASSIDSNQPQHF.

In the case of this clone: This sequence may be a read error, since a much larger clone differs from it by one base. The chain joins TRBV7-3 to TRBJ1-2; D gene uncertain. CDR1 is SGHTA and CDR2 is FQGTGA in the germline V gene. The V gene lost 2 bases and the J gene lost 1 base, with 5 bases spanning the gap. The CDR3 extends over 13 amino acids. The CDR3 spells CASSLDLNYGYTF. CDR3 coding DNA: TGTGCCAGCAGCTTAGACCTTAACTATGGCTACACCTTC.

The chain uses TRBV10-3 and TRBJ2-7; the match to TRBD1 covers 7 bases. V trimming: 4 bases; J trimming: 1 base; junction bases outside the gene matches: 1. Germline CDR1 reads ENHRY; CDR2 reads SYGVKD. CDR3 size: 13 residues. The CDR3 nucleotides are TGTGCCATCAGTGGGACAGGTTCCTACGAGCAGTACTTC. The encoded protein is CAISGTGSYEQYF.

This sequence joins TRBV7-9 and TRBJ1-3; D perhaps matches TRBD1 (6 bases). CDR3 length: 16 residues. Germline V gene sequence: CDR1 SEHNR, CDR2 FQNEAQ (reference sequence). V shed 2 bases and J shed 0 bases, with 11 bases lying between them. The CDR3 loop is CASSLTGLHSGNTIYF. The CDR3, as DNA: TGTGCCAGCAGCTTAACAGGGCTCCACTCTGGAAACACCATATATTTT. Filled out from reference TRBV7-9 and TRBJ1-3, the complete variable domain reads DTGVSQNPRHKITKRGQNVTFRCDPISEHNRLYWYRQTLGQGPEFLTYFQNEAQLEKSRLLSDRFSAERPKGSFSTLEIQRTEQGDSAMYLCASSLTGLHSGNTIYFGEGSWLTVV.

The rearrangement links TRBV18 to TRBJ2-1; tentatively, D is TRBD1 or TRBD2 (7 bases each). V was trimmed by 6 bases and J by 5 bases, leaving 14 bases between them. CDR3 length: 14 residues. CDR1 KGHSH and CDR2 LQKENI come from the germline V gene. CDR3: CASSPPGGDNEQFF. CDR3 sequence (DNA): TGTGCCAGCTCCCCCCCAGGGGGGGACAATGAGCAGTTCTTC.

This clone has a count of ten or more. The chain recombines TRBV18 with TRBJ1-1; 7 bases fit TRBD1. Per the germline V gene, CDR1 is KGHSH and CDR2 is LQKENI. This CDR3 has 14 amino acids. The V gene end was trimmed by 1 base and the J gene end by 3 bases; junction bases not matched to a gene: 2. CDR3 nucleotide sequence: TGTGCCAGCTCACCACGTCAGGGGGACACTGAAGCTTTCTTT. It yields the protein CASSPRQGDTEAFF.

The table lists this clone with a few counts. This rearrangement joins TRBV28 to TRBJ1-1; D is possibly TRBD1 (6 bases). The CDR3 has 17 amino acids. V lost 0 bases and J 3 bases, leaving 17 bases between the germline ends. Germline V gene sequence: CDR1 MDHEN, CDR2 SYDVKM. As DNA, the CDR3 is TGTGCCAGCAGTTTATGGGTGGGGGGCGGTAGGGACACTGAAGCTTTCTTT. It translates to CASSLWVGGGRDTEAFF.

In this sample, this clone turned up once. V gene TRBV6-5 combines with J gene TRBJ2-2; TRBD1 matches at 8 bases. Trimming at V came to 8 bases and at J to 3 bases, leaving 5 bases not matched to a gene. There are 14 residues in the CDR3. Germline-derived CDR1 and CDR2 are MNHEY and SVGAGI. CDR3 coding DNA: TGTGCCAGCGAGGGGACAGGAGACACCGGGGAGCTGTTTTTT. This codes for CASEGTGDTGELFF.

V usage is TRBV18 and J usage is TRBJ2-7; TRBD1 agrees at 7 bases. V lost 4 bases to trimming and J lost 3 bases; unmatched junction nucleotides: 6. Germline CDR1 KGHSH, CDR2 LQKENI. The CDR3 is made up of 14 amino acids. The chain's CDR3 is CASSLSGTDYEQYF. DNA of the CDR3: TGTGCCAGCTCACTATCCGGGACAGACTACGAGCAGTACTTC.

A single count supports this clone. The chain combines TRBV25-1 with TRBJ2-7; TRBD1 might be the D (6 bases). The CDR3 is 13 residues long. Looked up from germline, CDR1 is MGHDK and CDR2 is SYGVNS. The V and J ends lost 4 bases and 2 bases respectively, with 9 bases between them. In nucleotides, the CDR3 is TGTGCCAGCAGTGGTGCAGGGGCCTACGAGCAGTACTTC. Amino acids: CASSGAGAYEQYF.

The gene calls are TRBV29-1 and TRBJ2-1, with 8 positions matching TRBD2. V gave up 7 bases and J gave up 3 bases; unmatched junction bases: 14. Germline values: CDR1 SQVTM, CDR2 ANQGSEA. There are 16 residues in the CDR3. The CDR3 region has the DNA TGCAGCGGTGCCCCCCCGGGTAGCGGGGTCTACAATGAGCAGTTCTTC. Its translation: CSGAPPGSGVYNEQFF.

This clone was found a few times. The CDR3 bases are TGTGCCAGCAGCTTGGATGGGGCCGGGGGGACCCAGTACTTC. This codes for CASSLDGAGGTQYF. This chain joins TRBV5-5 and TRBJ2-5; the D gene is possibly TRBD2 (6 bases). The CDR3 extends over 14 amino acids. V lost 0 bases, J lost 7 bases, and 13 bases lay in between. From germline, CDR1 is SGHKS and CDR2 YYEKEE (reference sequence).

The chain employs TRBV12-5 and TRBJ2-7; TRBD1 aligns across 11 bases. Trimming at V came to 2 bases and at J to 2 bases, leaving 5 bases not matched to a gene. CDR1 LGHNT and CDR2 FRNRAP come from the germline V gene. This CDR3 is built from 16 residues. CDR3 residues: CASGLQDRGLTYEQYF. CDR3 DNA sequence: TGTGCTAGTGGTTTGCAGGACAGGGGGCTTACCTACGAGCAGTACTTC. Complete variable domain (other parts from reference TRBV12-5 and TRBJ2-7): DARVTQTPRHKVTEMGQEVTMRCQPILGHNTVFWYRQTMMQGLELLAYFRNRAPLDDSGMPKDRFSAEMPDATLATLKIQPSEPRDSAVYFCASGLQDRGLTYEQYFGPGTRLTVT.

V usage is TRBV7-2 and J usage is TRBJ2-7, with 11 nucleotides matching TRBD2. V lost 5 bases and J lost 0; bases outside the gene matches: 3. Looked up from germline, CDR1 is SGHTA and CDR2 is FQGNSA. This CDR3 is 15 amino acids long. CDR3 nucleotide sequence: TGTGCCAGCAGCCCGACTAGCGGGACCTCCTACGAGCAGTACTTC. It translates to CASSPTSGTSYEQYF.

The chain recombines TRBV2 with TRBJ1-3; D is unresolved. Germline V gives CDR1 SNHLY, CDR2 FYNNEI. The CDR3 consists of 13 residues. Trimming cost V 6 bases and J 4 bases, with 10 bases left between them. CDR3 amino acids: CASSWKGGNTIYF. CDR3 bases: TGTGCCAGCAGCTGGAAAGGAGGAAACACCATATATTTT. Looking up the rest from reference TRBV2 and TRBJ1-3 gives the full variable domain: EPEVTQTPSHQVTQMGQEVILRCVPISNHLYFYWYRQILGQKVEFLVSFYNNEISEKSEIFDDQFSVERPDGSNFTLKIRSTKLEDSAMYFCASSWKGGNTIYFGEGSWLTVV.

CDR3 in amino acids: CASTRTDGANEKLFF. The CDR3 bases are TGTGCCAGTACCCGGACAGACGGGGCTAATGAAAAACTGTTTTTT. The genes are TRBV19 and TRBJ1-4, with D possibly matching TRBD1 (6 bases). This CDR3 contains 15 residues. V was cut by 7 bases and J by 3 bases, with 15 bases left in between. The V gene's germline CDR1 is LNHDA and CDR2 SQIVND (reference sequence).

CDR3 sequence reads: CASSSGTPAGGYTF. In DNA form, the CDR3 reads TGTGCCAGCAGCTCCGGGACACCGGCGGGTGGCTACACCTTC. The chain couples TRBV7-9 to TRBJ1-2; D may be TRBD1 (6 bases). CDR1 is SEHNR, CDR2 FQNEAQ, per germline (reference sequence). This CDR3 is 14 amino acids long. V was shortened by 4 bases and J by 7 bases, with 16 bases between the two germline ends.

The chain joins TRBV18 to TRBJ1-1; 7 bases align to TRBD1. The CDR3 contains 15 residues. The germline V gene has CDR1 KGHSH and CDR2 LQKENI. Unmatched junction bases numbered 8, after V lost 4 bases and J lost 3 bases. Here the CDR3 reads CASSQGTEPYTEAFF. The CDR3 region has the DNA TGTGCCAGCTCACAGGGGACAGAACCTTACACTGAAGCTTTCTTT.

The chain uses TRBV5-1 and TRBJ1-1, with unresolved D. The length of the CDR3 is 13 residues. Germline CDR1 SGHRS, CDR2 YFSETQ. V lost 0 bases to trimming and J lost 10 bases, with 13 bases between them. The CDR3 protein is CASSLAPDEVAFF. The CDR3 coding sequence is TGCGCCAGCAGCTTGGCCCCAGATGAGGTAGCTTTCTTT. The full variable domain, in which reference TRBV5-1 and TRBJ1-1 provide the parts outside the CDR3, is KAGVTQTPRYLIKTRGQQVTLSCSPISGHRSVSWYQQTPGQGLQFLFEYFSETQRNKGNFPGRFSGRQFSNSRSEMNVSTLELGDSALYLCASSLAPDEVAFFGQGTRLTVV.

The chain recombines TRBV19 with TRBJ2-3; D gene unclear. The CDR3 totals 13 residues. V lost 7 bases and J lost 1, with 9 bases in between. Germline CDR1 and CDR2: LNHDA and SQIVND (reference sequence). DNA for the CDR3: TGTGCCAGTATGTTGGCCCGCACAGATACGCAGTATTTT. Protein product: CASMLARTDTQYF.

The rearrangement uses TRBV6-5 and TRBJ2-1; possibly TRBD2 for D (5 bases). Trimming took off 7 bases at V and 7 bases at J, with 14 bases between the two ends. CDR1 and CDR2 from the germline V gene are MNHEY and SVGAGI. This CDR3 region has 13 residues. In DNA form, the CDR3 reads TGTGCCAGCAAAGGGTTGAGGGTTAATGAGCAGTTCTTC. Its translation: CASKGLRVNEQFF.

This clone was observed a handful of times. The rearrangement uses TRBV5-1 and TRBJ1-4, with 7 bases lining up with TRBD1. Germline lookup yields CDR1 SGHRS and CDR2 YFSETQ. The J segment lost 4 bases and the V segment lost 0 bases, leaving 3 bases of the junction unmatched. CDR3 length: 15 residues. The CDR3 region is CASSLAGTDNEKLFF. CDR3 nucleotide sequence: TGCGCCAGCAGCTTGGCCGGGACAGATAATGAAAAACTGTTTTTT.

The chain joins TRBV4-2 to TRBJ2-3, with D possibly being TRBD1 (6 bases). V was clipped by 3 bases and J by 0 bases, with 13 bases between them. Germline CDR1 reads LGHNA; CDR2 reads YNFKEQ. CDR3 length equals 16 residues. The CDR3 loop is CASSHTGTHSTDTQYF. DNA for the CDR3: TGTGCCAGCAGCCACACCGGGACACATAGCACAGATACGCAGTATTTT.

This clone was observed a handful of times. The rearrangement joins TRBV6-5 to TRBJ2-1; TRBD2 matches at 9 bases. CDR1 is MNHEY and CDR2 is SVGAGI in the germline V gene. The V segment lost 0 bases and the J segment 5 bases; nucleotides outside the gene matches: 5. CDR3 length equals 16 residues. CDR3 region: CASSYSPGLAHNEQFF. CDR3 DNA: TGTGCCAGCAGTTACTCACCGGGACTAGCACACAATGAGCAGTTCTTC.

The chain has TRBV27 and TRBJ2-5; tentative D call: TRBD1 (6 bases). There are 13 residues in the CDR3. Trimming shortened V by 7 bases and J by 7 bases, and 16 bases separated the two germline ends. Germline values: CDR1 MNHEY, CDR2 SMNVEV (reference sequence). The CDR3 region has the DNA TGTGCCAGCATTGGCAGGGGCTTTGGGACCCAGTACTTC. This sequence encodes CASIGRGFGTQYF.

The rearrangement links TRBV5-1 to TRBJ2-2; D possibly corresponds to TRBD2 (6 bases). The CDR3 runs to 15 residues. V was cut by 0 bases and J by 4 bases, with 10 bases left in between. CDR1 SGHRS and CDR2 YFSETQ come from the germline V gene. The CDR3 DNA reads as TGCGCCAGCAGCTTGGGACTAGTAAGCACCGGGGAGCTGTTTTTT. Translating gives CASSLGLVSTGELFF.